Below, 14 T cell receptor beta chains from the same sample are listed, as sequenced in a study of cytomegalovirus exposure and HLA in healthy donors. Using immunoSEQ multiplex PCR, the repertoire was profiled, and TCRdb retains in-frame clones only, with some absent. The table records fewer than 150,000 clones, 85% to 90% of them present only once. The sequencing sample was made of PBMCs. All receptors derive from a young man in good health and CMV-seronegative.

J is TRBJ1-5 and V is TRBV19, with D hard to call. Germline-derived CDR1 and CDR2 are LNHDA and SQIVND (reference sequence). V lost 7 bases, J lost 1 base, and 14 bases lay in between. The CDR3 length is 15 residues. CDR3 sequence: CASMFALESNQPQHF. The CDR3 nucleotides are TGTGCCAGTATGTTCGCCCTAGAGAGCAATCAGCCCCAGCATTTT. Full variable domain (remainder filled in from reference TRBV19 and TRBJ1-5): DGGITQSPKYLFRKEGQNVTLSCEQNLNHDAMYWYRQDPGQGLRLIYYSQIVNDFQKGDIAEGYSVSREKKESFPLTVTSAQKNPTAFYLCASMFALESNQPQHFGDGTRLSIL.

The rearrangement uses TRBV7-9 and TRBJ1-5; D unresolved. V was clipped by 2 bases and J by 3 bases, with 11 bases between them. This CDR3 spans 15 amino acids. Germline loops: CDR1 SEHNR, CDR2 FQNEAQ (reference sequence). The CDR3 sequence is CASSLFGEINQPQHF. CDR3 bases: TGTGCCAGCAGCTTATTCGGGGAGATCAATCAGCCCCAGCATTTT.

The chain combines TRBV11-2 with TRBJ2-5; 9 positions match TRBD2. CDR3 size: 17 residues. V trimming: 5 bases; J trimming: 5 bases; junction bases outside the gene matches: 15. The germline gives CDR1 SGHAT, CDR2 FQNNGV. CDR3 coding DNA: TGTGCCAGCAGCACCTCGGTTAGCGGGAGTCTCACGGAGACCCAGTACTTC. It is translated as CASSTSVSGSLTETQYF.

The chain couples TRBV19 to TRBJ1-1, with 8 nucleotides matching TRBD1. Germline assignment: CDR1 LNHDA and CDR2 SQIVND (reference sequence). The CDR3 length is 15 residues. Trimming cost V 6 bases and J 1 base; bases outside gene matches: 7. Here the CDR3 DNA reads TGTGCCAGTAGCCACAGGGGGGTTTCGAACACTGAAGCTTTCTTT. Translating it yields CASSHRGVSNTEAFF.

The V call is TRBV27, the J call TRBJ1-5; TRBD1 agrees at 9 bases. This CDR3 region has 15 residues. Germline V lookup: CDR1 MNHEY, CDR2 SMNVEV (reference sequence). The junction had 12 bases not matched to a gene; V was cut back by 8 bases and J by 7 bases. The CDR3 bases are TGTGCCAGCTATCACAGGGGGCAGAACAGCCAGCCCCAGCATTTT. It is translated as CASYHRGQNSQPQHF.

V and J are TRBV7-3 and TRBJ2-1, with a tentative D call TRBD2 (6 bases). The CDR3 has 14 amino acids. V dropped 5 bases and J dropped 6 bases, with 14 bases sitting between them. CDR1 SGHTA and CDR2 FQGTGA come from the germline V gene. In DNA, the CDR3 is TGTGCCAGCAGCCCCACCCGGGACTTCAATGAGCAGTTCTTC. Amino acid sequence: CASSPTRDFNEQFF. Full variable domain (missing parts from reference TRBV7-3 and TRBJ2-1): GAGVSQTPSNKVTEKGKYVELRCDPISGHTALYWYRQSLGQGPEFLIYFQGTGAADDSGLPNDRFFAVRPEGSVSTLKIQRTERGDSAVYLCASSPTRDFNEQFFGPGTRLTVL.

This clone was observed a few times. V and J are TRBV27 and TRBJ1-6, with TRBD1 identical over 7 bases. From germline, CDR1 is MNHEY and CDR2 SMNVEV (reference sequence). V was clipped by 6 bases and J by 9 bases; unmatched bases: 5. There are 13 residues in the CDR3. In DNA form, the CDR3 reads TGTGCCAGCAGCTGGGACAGTCTTTCACCCCTCCACTTT. Amino acid sequence: CASSWDSLSPLHF.

The chain combines TRBV5-1 with TRBJ1-1, with D possibly TRBD1 on 5 matching bases. V lost 5 bases and J 3 bases, leaving 17 bases between the germline ends. In germline, CDR1 is SGHRS, CDR2 YFSETQ. This CDR3 contains 15 residues. CDR3 in amino acids: CASSFAGQGDTEAFF. The CDR3 DNA sequence: TGCGCCAGCAGTTTCGCTGGCCAGGGCGACACTGAAGCTTTCTTT.

This CDR3 reads CASSRQGQERGNEQFF. CDR3 in DNA: TGCGCCAGCAGCCGACAAGGACAGGAGAGGGGGAATGAGCAGTTCTTC. J is TRBJ2-1 and V is TRBV5-1; 7 positions agree with TRBD1. The CDR3 is 16 amino acids. Germline V gene data show CDR1 as SGHRS and CDR2 as YFSETQ. With 4 bases clipped from V and 7 bases from J, the junction kept 14 bases outside the gene matches.

This chain joins TRBV7-6 and TRBJ2-7; 8 bases align to TRBD1. This CDR3 contains 17 residues. Germline CDR1 SGHVS, CDR2 FNYEAQ. Trimming removed 1 base from V and 5 bases from J; junction bases left unmatched: 13. Here the CDR3 reads CASSLGATGTGVDEQYF. The CDR3 DNA is TGTGCCAGCAGCTTAGGAGCTACAGGGACAGGCGTCGACGAGCAGTACTTC. The full variable domain, completed using reference TRBV7-6 and TRBJ2-7, is GAGVSQSPRYKVTKRGQDVALRCDPISGHVSLYWYRQALGQGPEFLTYFNYEAQQDKSGLPNDRFSAERPEGSISTLTIQRTEQRDSAMYRCASSLGATGTGVDEQYFGPGTRLTVT.

V gene TRBV6-1 combines with J gene TRBJ2-3; no clear D gene. CDR3 length equals 12 residues. Germline CDR1 and CDR2: MNHNS and SASEGT. The V end lost 6 bases, the J end lost 2 bases, and 6 bases lay between the germline ends. CDR3 protein: CASRRITDTQYF. Here the CDR3 DNA reads TGTGCCAGCAGGAGGATCACAGATACGCAGTATTTT.

The J gene is TRBJ1-1, the V gene TRBV6-5, with D unclear. Germline lookup yields CDR1 MNHEY and CDR2 SVGAGI. V was shortened by 9 bases and J by 0 bases, with 11 bases between the two germline ends. The CDR3 spans 13 residues. The CDR3 coding sequence is TGTGCCAGTCATACAGAAATGAACACTGAAGCTTTCTTT. Translating it yields CASHTEMNTEAFF.

The chain is built from TRBV4-3 and TRBJ1-4; unclear D gene. With 2 bases removed from V and 6 bases from J, the gap between germline ends came to 7 bases. This CDR3 is built from 13 residues. Germline CDR1 reads LGHNA; CDR2 reads YSLEER. The CDR3 nucleotides read TGCGCCAGCAGCCAAATTCCGGATGAAAAACTGTTTTTT. This sequence encodes CASSQIPDEKLFF.

The DNA for the CDR3 is TGTGCCAGCAGCTTCGGACTAGCCGATGAGCAGTTCTTC. It encodes CASSFGLADEQFF. The chain joins TRBV7-3 to TRBJ2-1; the match to TRBD2 covers 8 bases. The CDR3 covers 13 residues. With V trimmed by 3 bases and J by 8 bases, 3 bases remained unmatched. CDR1 is SGHTA and CDR2 is FQGTGA in the germline V gene.